This T cell receptor beta chain was identified during a study of graft-versus-host responses after intestinal transplantation. Study in general: Tacrolimus plus steroids were given to all recipients for about 3 years, preceded by anti-thymocyte globulin induction.

A remark on this clone: Its antigen is unidentified.

Overall study results and limits: Association was observed between peak circulating GvH clone levels and early post-transplant HvG declines.

Using immunoSEQ multiplex PCR, the repertoire was profiled, and TCRdb retains in-frame clones only, with some absent. The sample yields about 120,000 clones, just under 95% seen once. V gave up 3 bases and J gave up 11 bases, with 23 bases separating them. CDR3 length: 15 residues. Germline V gene data show CDR1 as SGDLS and CDR2 as YYNGEE. The chain uses TRBV9 and TRBJ1-1; TRBD1 is a possible D gene (6 bases). This TCR came from a human donor who received an intestinal transplant. Sequenced here: unstimulated CD4+ T cells sorted from spleen or lymph node cells, sampled before intestinal transplant. The CDR3 is CASSEGVMARDPAFF. CDR3 nucleotides: TGTGCCAGCAGCGAGGGGGTTATGGCGCGAGATCCGGCTTTCTTT.